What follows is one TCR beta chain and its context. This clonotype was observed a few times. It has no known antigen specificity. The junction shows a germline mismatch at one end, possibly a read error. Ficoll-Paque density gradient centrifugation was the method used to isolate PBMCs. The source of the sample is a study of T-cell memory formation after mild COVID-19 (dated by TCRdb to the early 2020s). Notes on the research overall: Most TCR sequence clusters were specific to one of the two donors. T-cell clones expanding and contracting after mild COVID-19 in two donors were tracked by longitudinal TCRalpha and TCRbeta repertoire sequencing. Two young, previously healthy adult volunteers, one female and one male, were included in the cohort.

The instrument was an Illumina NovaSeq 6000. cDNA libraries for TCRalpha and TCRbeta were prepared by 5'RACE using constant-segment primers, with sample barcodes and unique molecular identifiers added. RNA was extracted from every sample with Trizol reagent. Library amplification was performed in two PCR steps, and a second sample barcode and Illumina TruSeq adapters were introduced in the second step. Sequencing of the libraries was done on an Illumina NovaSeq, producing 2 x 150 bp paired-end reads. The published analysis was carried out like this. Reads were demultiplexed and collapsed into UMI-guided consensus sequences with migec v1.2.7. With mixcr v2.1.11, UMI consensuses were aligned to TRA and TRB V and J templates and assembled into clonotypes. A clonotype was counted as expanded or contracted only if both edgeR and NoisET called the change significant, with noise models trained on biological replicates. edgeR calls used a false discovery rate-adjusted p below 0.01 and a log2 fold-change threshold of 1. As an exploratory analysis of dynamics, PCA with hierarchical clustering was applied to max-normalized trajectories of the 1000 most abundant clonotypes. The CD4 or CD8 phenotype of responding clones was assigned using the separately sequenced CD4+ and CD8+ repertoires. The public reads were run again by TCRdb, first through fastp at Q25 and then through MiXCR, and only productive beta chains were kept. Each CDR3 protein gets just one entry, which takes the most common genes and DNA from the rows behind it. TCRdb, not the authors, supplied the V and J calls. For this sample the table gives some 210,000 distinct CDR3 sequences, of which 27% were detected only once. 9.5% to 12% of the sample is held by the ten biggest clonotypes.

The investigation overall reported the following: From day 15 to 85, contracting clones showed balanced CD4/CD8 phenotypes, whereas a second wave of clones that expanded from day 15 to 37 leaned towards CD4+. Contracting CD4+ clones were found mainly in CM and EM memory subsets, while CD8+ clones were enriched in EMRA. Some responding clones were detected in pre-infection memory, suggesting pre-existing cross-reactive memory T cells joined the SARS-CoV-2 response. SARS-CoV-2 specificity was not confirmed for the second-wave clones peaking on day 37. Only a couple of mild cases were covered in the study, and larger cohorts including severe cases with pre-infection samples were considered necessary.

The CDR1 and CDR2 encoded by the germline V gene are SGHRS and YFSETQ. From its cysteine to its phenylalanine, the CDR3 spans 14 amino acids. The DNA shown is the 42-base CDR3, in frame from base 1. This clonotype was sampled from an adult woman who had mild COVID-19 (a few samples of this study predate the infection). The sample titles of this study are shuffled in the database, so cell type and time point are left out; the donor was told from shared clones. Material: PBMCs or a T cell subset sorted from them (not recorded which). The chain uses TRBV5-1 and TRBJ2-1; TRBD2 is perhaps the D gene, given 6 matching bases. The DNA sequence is TGCGCCAGCAGCTTCGGGAGTTTGGTAAATGAGCAGTCCTTC. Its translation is CASSFGSLVNEQSF.